This T cell receptor (beta chain) comes out of a study of T cell repertoires in cytomegalovirus infection. Study context: As its CMV epitopes, the study selected recently identified HLA-C-restricted and well-studied HLA-B-restricted targets. Carrying CMV and the relevant HLA type showed in public TCR beta signatures.

CDR3 size: 11 residues. Germline CDR1 ENHRY, CDR2 SYGVKD. TCRdb itself ran the reads through MiXCR, one entry per CDR3 protein. The top ten hold 9.5% to 15% of the sample, which has some 900,000 distinct CDR3 sequences, about 33% seen once. This clonotype has a handful of counts. Its target is not known. Compared with germline, one end of the junction differs, possibly owing to a read error. Whole-study results and caveats: Summed frequency of shared TCR beta families picked out CMV carriers who also had the relevant HLA. HLA-C-restricted TCR beta clonotypes specific for CMV led the ex vivo response.

The origin of this receptor is a human donor in good health (CMV status not recorded). Some clones in this sample may be carry-over from other donors' samples. The source material was cultured CD8+ T cells from PBMCs, sampled from culture after CMV antigen stimulation. The chain has TRBV10-3 and TRBJ1-1; weak D call: TRBD1 (5 bases). The CDR3 nucleotides read TGCATGACAGTCGCTAACACTGAAGCTTTCTTT. The encoded protein is CMTVANTEAFF.